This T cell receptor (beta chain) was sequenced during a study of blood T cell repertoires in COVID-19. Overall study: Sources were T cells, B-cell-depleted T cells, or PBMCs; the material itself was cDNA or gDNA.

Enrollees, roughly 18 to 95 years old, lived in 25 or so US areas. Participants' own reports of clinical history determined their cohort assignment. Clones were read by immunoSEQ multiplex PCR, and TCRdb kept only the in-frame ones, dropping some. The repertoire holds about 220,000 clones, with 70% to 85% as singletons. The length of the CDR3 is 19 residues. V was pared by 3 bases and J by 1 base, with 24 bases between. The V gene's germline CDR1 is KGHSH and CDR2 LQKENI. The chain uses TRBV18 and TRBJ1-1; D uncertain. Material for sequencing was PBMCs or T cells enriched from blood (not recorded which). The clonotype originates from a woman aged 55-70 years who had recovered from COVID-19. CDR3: CASSPAQRLSPLQNTEAFF. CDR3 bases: TGTGCCAGCTCACCGGCACAACGACTAAGCCCCTTGCAGAACACTGAAGCTTTCTTT.